This TCR beta chain was captured by sequencing in a study of T cells in Graves' hyperthyroidism and ophthalmopathy. Amplification targeted TCR beta CDR3 regions from RNA transcripts. HTBI primers were used for first-round RT-PCR of the TCR CDR3. Each CDR3 protein gets one entry after TCRdb re-called the multiplex PCR reads with MiXCR. The sample records 640,000 or so distinct CDR3 sequences, roughly 15% being singletons. The germline CDR1 and CDR2 sequences are MDHEN and SYDVKM. The trim removed 4 bases at V and 5 bases at J, leaving 10 bases unmatched. This CDR3 spans 15 amino acids. This clonotype was detected ten times or more.

The sequenced sample was blood. The receptor's source is a woman in her thirties or forties with Graves' ophthalmopathy. The chain uses TRBV28 and TRBJ1-1; 7 bases match TRBD1. The CDR3 nucleotides are TGTGCCAGCAGTTCCCGGACAGGCCGGAGAACTGAAGCTTTCTTT. It specifies CASSSRTGRRTEAFF. The full variable domain, completed using reference TRBV28 and TRBJ1-1, is DVKVTQSSRYLVKRTGEKVFLECVQDMDHENMFWYRQDPGLGLRLIYFSYDVKMKEKGDIPEGYSVSREKKERFSLILESASTNQTSMYLCASSSRTGRRTEAFFGQGTRLTVV.